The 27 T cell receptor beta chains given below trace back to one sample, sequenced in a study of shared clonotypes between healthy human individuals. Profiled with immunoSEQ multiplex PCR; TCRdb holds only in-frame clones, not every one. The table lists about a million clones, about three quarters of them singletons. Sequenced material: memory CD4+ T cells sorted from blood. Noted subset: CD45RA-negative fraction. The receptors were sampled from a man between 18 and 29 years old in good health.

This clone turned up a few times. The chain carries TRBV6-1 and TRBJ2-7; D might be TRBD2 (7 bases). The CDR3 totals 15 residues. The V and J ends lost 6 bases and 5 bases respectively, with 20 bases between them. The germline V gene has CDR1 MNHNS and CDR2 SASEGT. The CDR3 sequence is CASRSKSGGANEQYF. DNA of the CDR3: TGTGCCAGCAGGTCCAAAAGTGGGGGGGCAAACGAGCAGTACTTC.

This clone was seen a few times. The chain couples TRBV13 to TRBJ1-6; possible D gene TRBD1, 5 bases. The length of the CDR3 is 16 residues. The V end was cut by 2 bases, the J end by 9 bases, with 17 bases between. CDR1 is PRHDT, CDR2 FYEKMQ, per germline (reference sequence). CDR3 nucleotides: TGTGCCAGCAGCTTAAACGGCCCCAGGGTGGTTTCACCCCTCCACTTT. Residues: CASSLNGPRVVSPLHF.

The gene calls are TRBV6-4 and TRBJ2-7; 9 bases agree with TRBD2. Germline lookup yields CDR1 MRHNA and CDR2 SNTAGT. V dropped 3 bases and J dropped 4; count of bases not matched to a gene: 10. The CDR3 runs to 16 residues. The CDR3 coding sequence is TGTGCCAGCAGTGAAAAGGAAGGAGCGGGAGGATACGAGCAGTACTTC. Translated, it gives CASSEKEGAGGYEQYF.

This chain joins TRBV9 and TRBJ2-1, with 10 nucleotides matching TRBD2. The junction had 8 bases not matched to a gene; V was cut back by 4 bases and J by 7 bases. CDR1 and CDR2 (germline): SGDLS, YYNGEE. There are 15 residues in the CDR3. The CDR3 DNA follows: TGTGCCAGCAGCCATCAAGCGGGGGGGCCTAATGAGCAGTTCTTC. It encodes CASSHQAGGPNEQFF.

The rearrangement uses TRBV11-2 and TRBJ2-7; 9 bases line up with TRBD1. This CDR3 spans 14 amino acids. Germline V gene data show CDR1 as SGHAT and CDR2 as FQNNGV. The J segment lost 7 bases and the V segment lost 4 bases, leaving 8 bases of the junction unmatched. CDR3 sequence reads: CASSSGTGIGEQYF. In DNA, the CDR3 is TGTGCCAGCAGCTCAGGGACAGGGATTGGGGAGCAGTACTTC.

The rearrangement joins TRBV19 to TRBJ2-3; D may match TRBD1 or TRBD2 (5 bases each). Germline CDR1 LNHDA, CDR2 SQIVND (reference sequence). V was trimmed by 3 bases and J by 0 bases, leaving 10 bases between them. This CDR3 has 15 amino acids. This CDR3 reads CASSIGGYSTDTQYF. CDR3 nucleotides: TGTGCCAGTAGTATTGGGGGATATAGCACAGATACGCAGTATTTT.

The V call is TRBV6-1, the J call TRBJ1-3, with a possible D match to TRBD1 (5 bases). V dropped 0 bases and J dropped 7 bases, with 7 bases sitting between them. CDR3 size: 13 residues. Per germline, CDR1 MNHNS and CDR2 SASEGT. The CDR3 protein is CASSEARGNTIYF. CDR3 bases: TGTGCCAGCAGTGAAGCACGGGGCAACACCATATATTTT.

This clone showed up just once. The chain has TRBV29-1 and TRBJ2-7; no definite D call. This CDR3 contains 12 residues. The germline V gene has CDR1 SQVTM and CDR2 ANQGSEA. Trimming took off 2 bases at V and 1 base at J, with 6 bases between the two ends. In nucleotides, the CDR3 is TGCAGCGTTGAAAAGGTATCCTACGAGCAGTACTTC. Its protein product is CSVEKVSYEQYF.

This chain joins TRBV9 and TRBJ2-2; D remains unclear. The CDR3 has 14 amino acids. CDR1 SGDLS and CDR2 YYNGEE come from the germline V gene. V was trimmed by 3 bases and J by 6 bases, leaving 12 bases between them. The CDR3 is CASSGLTVAGELFF. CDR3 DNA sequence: TGTGCCAGCAGCGGTCTCACCGTGGCCGGGGAGCTGTTTTTT.

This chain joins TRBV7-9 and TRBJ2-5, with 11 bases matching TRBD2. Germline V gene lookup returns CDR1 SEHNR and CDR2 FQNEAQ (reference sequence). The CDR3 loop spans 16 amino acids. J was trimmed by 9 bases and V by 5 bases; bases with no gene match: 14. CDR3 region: CASSAIGTSGTMAQYF. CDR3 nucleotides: TGTGCCAGCAGCGCCATCGGGACTAGCGGAACTATGGCCCAGTACTTC.

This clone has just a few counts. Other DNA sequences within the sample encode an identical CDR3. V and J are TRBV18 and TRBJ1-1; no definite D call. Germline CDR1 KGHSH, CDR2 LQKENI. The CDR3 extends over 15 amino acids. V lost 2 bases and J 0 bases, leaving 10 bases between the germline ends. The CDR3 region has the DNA TGTGCCAGCTCACCAGGAGGCGCTGTGAACACTGAAGCTTTCTTT. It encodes CASSPGGAVNTEAFF.

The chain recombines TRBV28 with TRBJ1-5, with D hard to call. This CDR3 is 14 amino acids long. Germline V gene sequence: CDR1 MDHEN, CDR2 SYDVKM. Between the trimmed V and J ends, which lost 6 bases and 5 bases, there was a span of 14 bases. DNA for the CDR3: TGTGCCAGCAGCCGGACGGATCATGATCAGCCCCAGCATTTT. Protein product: CASSRTDHDQPQHF.

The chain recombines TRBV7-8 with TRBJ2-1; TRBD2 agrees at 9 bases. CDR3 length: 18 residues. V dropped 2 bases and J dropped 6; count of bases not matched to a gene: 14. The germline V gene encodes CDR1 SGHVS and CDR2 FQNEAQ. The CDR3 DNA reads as TGTGCCAGCAGCTTAATCTTCACTTGGACTAGCGACGGCAATGAGCAGTTCTTC. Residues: CASSLIFTWTSDGNEQFF.

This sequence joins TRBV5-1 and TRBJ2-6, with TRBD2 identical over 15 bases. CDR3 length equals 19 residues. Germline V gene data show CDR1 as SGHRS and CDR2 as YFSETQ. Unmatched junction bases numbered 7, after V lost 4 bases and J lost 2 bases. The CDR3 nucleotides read TGCGCCAGCAGCACCGGACTAGCGGGAGGGATGGCTGGGGCCAACGTCCTGACTTTC. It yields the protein CASSTGLAGGMAGANVLTF.

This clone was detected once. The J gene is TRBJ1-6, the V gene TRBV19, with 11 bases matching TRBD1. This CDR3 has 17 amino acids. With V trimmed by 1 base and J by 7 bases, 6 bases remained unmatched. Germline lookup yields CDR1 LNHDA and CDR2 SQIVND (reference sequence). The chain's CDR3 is CASSIAGGQGANSPLHF. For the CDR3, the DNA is TGTGCCAGTAGTATAGCGGGCGGACAGGGGGCCAATTCACCCCTCCACTTT.

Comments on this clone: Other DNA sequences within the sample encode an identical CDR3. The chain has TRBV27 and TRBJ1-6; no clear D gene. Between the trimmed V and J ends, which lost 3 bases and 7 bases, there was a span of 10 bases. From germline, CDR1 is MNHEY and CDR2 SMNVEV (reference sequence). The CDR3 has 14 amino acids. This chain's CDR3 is CASSFRASNSPLHF. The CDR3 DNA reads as TGTGCCAGCAGTTTCCGGGCCTCGAATTCACCCCTCCACTTT.

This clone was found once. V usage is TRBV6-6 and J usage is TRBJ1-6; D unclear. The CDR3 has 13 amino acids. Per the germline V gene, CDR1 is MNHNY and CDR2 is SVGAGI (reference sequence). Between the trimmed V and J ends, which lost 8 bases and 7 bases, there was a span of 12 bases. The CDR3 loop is CASLRDGNSPLHF. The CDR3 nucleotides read TGTGCCAGCCTCCGAGACGGGAATTCACCCCTCCACTTT.

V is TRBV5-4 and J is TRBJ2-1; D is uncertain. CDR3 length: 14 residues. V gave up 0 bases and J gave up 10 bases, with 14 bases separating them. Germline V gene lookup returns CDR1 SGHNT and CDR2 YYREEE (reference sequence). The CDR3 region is CASSLGPTDGEQFF. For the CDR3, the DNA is TGTGCCAGCAGCTTGGGGCCCACGGATGGAGAGCAGTTCTTC.

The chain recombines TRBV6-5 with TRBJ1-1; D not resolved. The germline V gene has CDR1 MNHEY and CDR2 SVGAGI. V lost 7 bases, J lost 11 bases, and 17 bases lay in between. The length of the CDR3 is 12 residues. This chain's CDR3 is CASTLPGVGAFF. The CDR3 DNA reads TGTGCCAGCACCCTTCCGGGAGTAGGCGCTTTCTTT.

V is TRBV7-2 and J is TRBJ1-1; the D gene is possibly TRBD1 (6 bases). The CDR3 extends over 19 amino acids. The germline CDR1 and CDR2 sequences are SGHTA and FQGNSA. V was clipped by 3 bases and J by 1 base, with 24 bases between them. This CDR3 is CASSFLPGGGAGRNTEAFF. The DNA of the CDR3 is TGTGCCAGCAGCTTTTTACCTGGGGGGGGCGCCGGGCGGAACACTGAAGCTTTCTTT. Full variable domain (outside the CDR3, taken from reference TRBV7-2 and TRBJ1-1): GAGVSQSPSNKVTEKGKDVELRCDPISGHTALYWYRQSLGQGLEFLIYFQGNSAPDKSGLPSDRFSAERTGGSVSTLTIQRTQQEDSAVYLCASSFLPGGGAGRNTEAFFGQGTRLTVV.

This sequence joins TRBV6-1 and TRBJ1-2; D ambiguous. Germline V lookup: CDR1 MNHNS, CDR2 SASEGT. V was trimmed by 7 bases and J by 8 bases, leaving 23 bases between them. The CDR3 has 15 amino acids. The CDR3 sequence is CASNPLSGVDGGYTF. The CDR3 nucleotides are TGTGCCAGCAATCCTCTTAGCGGCGTAGACGGAGGCTACACCTTC.

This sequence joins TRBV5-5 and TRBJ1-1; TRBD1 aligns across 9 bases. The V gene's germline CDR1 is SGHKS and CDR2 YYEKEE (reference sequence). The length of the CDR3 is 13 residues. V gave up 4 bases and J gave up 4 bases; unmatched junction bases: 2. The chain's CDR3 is CASSRGQGTEAFF. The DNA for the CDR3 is TGTGCCAGCAGCCGGGGACAGGGCACTGAAGCTTTCTTT.

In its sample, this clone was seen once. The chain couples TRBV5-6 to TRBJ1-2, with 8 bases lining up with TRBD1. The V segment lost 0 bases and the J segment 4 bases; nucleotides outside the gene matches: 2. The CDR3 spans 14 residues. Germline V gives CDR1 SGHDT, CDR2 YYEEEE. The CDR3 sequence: CASSLDDRGYGYTF. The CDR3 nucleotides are TGTGCCAGCAGCTTGGATGACAGGGGCTATGGCTACACCTTC.

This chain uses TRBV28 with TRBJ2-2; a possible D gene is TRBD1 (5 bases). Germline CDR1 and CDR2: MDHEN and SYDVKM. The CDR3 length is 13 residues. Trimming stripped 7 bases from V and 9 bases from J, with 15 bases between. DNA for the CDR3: TGTGCCAGCACCCAGGGAATAGTGCGGGAGCTGTTTTTT. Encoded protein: CASTQGIVRELFF.

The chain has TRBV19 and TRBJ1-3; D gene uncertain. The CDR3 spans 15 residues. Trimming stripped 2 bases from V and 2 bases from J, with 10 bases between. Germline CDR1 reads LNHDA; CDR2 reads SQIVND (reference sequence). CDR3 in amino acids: CASSIRGSPGNTIYF. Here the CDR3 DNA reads TGTGCCAGTAGTATACGTGGAAGCCCTGGAAACACCATATATTTT.

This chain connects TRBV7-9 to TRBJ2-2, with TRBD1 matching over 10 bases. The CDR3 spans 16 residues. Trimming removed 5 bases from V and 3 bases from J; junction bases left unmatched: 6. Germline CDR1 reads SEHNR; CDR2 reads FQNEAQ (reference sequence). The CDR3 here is CASSRSGQGYTGELFF. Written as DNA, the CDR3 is TGTGCCAGCAGCAGATCGGGACAGGGGTACACCGGGGAGCTGTTTTTT.

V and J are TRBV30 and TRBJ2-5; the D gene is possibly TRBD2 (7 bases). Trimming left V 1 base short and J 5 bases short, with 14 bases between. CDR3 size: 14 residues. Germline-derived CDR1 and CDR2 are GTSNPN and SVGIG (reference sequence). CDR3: CAWSAGGGSETQYF. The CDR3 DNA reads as TGTGCCTGGAGTGCTGGGGGGGGCTCGGAGACCCAGTACTTC.